This is a list of T cell receptor beta chains from one sample in a study of beta chain features in type 1 diabetes. Sequencing was performed with immunoSEQ multiplex PCR; in TCRdb, only in-frame clones are kept and a portion is missing. The sample includes 250,000 to 350,000 clones, 11% seen only once; the top ten take about 0.015%. Sequencing was performed on naive CD4+ T cells from blood. The receptors originated from a woman aged 25 to 45 in good health. CDR3s include the opening cysteine and the closing phenylalanine or tryptophan. A D gene is named only where the DNA matches it firmly. Expanded clones are given a class, and other clones once, few, many or no size at all.

D gene,V gene,clone size,J gene,CDR3 DNA,CDR3 protein
TRBD2,TRBV27,.,TRBJ2-1,TGTGCCAGCAGCCGCACTAGCGGGAGGGCCAATGAGCAGTTCTTC,CASSRTSGRANEQFF
.,TRBV4-3,.,TRBJ2-6,TGCGCCAGCCAAGACATCTCTGGGGCCAACGTCCTGACTTTC,CASQDISGANVLTF
TRBD2,TRBV28,.,TRBJ2-3,TGTGCCAGCAGTCGCGGGGGGGATACGCAGTATTTT,CASSRGGDTQYF
.,TRBV9,few,TRBJ1-2,TGTGCCAGCAGCGTAGATGGCGGCAATAACTATGGCTACACCTTC,CASSVDGGNNYGYTF
.,TRBV4-3,.,TRBJ1-1,TGCGCCAGCAGCCAAGATGTAGGGTCCCAGGGGTGGACTGAAGCTTTCTTT,CASSQDVGSQGWTEAFF
TRBD1,TRBV27,.,TRBJ2-2,TGTGCCAGCACCGGACAGGGTCCCACCGGGGAGCTGTTTTTT,CASTGQGPTGELFF
.,TRBV30,.,TRBJ2-5,TGTGCCTGGAGTGTAGGAGGCGGGCAAGAGACCCAGTACTTC,CAWSVGGGQETQYF
.,TRBV4-3,few,TRBJ2-3,TGCGCCAGCAGCGTAACCGGTGGAGATACGCAGTATTTT,CASSVTGGDTQYF
TRBD1,TRBV30,few,TRBJ2-7,TGTGCCTGGAGGTCCTGGGACAGGGGTCACGAGCAGTACTTC,CAWRSWDRGHEQYF
.,TRBV7-2,.,TRBJ2-3,TGTGCCAGCAGCGGCCGGGAGAGCACAGATACGCAGTATTTT,CASSGRESTDTQYF
.,TRBV11-2,few,TRBJ2-7,TGTGCCAGCAGCTTAGACAGGGTCGAGCAGTACTTC,CASSLDRVEQYF
.,TRBV4-3,.,TRBJ2-6,TGCGCCAGCAGCCAAGGATCCCCCCCGTCAGGGTATCCTGGGGCCAACGTCCTGACTTTC,CASSQGSPPSGYPGANVLTF
.,TRBV18,.,TRBJ2-7,TGTGCCAGCTCACCACCATCCGTGGAGCCCTACGAGCAGTACTTC,CASSPPSVEPYEQYF
.,TRBV7-2,few,TRBJ2-5,TGTGCCAGCAGCTTAATCCCCCTCCTCGGGAGAGAGACCCAGTACTTC,CASSLIPLLGRETQYF
TRBD2,TRBV7-2,.,TRBJ2-3,TGTGCCAGCAGCTTCCCGAGTAGCGGGGGCTTTGTAGGCACAGATACGCAGTATTTT,CASSFPSSGGFVGTDTQYF
TRBD1,TRBV27,.,TRBJ2-1,TGTGCCAGTCTAGACAGGGGGCAGGGGCAGTTCTTC,CASLDRGQGQFF
.,TRBV18,.,TRBJ2-1,TGTGCCAGCTCACCTGAGGAGGAGCAGTTCTTC,CASSPEEEQFF
.,TRBV7-9,few,TRBJ2-7,TGTGCCAGCAGCTTAGTTGGGGGATTGCGGGGTGGGGAGCAGTACTTC,CASSLVGGLRGGEQYF
.,TRBV28,.,TRBJ2-2,TGTGCCAGCAGTTTACCGGGGTACGGGGAGCTGTTTTTT,CASSLPGYGELFF
.,TRBV7-2,few,TRBJ2-1,TGTGCCAGCAGCTCAAAATCAGGGGGTGGGAGGTATGAGCAGTTCTTC,CASSSKSGGGRYEQFF
.,TRBV6-5,.,TRBJ1-5,TGTGCCAGCAGTTACTCGAGGCAGCTAGATCAGCCCCAGCATTTT,CASSYSRQLDQPQHF
TRBD2,TRBV10-2,.,TRBJ2-5,TGCGCCAGCAGTGATGCCGGGACTAGCGGAGAGACCCAGTACTTC,CASSDAGTSGETQYF
TRBD1,TRBV7-2,.,TRBJ2-4,TGTGCCAGCAGCTTATCGGGACAGGCCCTAAACATTCAGTACTTC,CASSLSGQALNIQYF
.,TRBV27,.,TRBJ2-1,TGTGCCAGCAGACGCTACAGGGACAATGAGCAGTTCTTC,CASRRYRDNEQFF
TRBD2,TRBV7-3,few,TRBJ2-1,TGTGCCAGCACATTGGCGGGGGGCAGTTACAATGAGCAGTTCTTC,CASTLAGGSYNEQFF
.,TRBV21-1,few,TRBJ2-7,TGTGCCAGCAGCACACCGGGACACCCCTACGAGCAGTACTTC,CASSTPGHPYEQYF
TRBD1,TRBV18,few,TRBJ2-7,TGTGCCAGCTCACCCCGGGACAGGGGACACGAGCAGTACTTC,CASSPRDRGHEQYF
TRBD1,TRBV27,.,TRBJ2-7,TGTGCCAGCAGTTCACGACCCCCGGGACAGGGATTCGAGCAGTACTTC,CASSSRPPGQGFEQYF
TRBD1,TRBV9,few,TRBJ1-4,TGTGCCAGCAGCGTCCGGGACAGGGAGGAAAAACTGTTTTTT,CASSVRDREEKLFF
.,TRBV7-9,.,TRBJ1-5,TGTGCCAGCAGCTTAGTTATGAGTCAGGGGACCAATCAGCCCCAGCATTTT,CASSLVMSQGTNQPQHF
.,TRBV7-9,.,TRBJ2-5,TGTGCCAGCAGCTTACAGGGGTTCGGGGAGACCCAGTACTTC,CASSLQGFGETQYF
.,TRBV9,few,TRBJ2-6,TGTGCCAGCAGCGTAGCGCGGGGTGGGGCCAACGTCCTGACTTTC,CASSVARGGANVLTF
TRBD1,TRBV7-3,few,TRBJ2-5,TGTGCCAGCAGCTTAACTTCGGGACAGGGTTGGCGAGAGACCCAGTACTTC,CASSLTSGQGWRETQYF
TRBD1,TRBV7-2,few,TRBJ2-3,TGTGCCAGCAGCATCTCCGGGACAGGTGCAGATACGCAGTATTTT,CASSISGTGADTQYF
.,TRBV5-4,.,TRBJ2-5,TGTGCCAGCAGCTTGGCCCAGAGGGAGACCCAGTACTTC,CASSLAQRETQYF
.,TRBV5-4,few,TRBJ2-3,TGTGCCAGCAGCGATACTAGGGGCACAGATACGCAGTATTTT,CASSDTRGTDTQYF
TRBD1,TRBV18,.,TRBJ2-7,TGTGCCAGCTCACCGGGACAGGGAGACTACGAGCAGTACTTC,CASSPGQGDYEQYF
.,TRBV10-3,.,TRBJ2-7,TGTGCCATCAGTGAGTCACAGGAACTTTTCGCCGAGCAGTACTTC,CAISESQELFAEQYF